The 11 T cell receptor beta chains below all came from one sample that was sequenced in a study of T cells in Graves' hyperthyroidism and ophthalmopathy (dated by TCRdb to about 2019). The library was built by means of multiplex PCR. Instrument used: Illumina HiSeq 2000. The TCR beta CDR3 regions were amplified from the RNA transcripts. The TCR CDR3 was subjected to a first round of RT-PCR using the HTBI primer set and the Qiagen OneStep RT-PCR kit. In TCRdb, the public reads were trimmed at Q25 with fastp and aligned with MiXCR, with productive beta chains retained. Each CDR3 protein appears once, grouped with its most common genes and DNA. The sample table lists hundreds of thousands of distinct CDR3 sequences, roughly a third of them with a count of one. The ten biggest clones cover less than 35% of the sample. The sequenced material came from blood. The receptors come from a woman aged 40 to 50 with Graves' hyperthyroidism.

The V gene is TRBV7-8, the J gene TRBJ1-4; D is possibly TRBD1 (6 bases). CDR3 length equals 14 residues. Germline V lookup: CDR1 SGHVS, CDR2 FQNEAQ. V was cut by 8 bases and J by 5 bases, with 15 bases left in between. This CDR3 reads CASRQTRGNEKLFF. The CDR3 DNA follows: TGTGCCAGCCGGCAGACCAGGGGAAATGAAAAACTGTTTTTT.

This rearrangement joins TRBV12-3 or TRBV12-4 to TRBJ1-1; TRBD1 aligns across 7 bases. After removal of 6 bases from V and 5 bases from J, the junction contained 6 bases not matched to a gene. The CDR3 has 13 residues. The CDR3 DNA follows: TGTGCCAGCAGCGAACAGGGGATGACTGAAGCTTTCTTT. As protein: CASSEQGMTEAFF.

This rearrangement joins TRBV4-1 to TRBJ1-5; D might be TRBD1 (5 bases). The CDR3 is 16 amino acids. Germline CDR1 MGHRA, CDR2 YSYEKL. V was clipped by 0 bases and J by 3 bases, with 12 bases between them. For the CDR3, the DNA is TGCGCCAGCAGCCAAGAGAAAGACAGCTACAATCAGCCCCAGCATTTT. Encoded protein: CASSQEKDSYNQPQHF.

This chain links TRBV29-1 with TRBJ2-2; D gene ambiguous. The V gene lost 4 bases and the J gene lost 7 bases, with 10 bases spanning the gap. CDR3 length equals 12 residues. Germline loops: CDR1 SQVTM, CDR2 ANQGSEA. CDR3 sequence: CSVAQTIGELFF. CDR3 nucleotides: TGCAGCGTTGCCCAGACAATCGGGGAGCTGTTTTTT.

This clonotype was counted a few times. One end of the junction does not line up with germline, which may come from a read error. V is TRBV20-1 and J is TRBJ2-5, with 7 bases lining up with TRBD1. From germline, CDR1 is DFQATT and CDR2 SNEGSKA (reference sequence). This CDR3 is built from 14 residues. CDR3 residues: CSAGETGKAETQYF. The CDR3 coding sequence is TGCAGTGCTGGAGAGACAGGGAAAGCAGAGACCCAGTACTTC.

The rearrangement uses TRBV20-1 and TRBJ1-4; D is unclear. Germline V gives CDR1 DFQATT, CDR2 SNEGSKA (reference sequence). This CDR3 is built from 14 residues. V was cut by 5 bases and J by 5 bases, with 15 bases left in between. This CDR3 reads CSAPRGRANEKLFF. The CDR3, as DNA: TGCAGTGCTCCCCGAGGGAGGGCGAATGAAAAACTGTTTTTT.

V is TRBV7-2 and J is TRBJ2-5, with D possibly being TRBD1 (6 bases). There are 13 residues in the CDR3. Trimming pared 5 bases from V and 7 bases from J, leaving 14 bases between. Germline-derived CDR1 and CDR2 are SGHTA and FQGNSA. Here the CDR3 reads CASSVQGDVTQYF. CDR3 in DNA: TGTGCCAGCAGCGTACAGGGTGATGTGACCCAGTACTTC.

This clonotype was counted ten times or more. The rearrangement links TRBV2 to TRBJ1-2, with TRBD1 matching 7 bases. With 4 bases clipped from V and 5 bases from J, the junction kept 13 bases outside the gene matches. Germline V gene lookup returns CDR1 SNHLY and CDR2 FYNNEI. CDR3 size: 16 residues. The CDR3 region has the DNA TGTGCCAGCAGTGCAGCCGCTGGACAGGCGTTATATGGCTACACCTTC. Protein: CASSAAAGQALYGYTF.

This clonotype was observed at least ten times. CDR3 bases: TGCGCCAGCAGCCCGAACCCGGGAGGCACTGAAGCTTTCTTT. Translated: CASSPNPGGTEAFF. This chain uses TRBV5-1 with TRBJ1-1; D call uncertain. Germline assignment: CDR1 SGHRS and CDR2 YFSETQ. Deletions cut 4 bases from V and 4 bases from J, with 14 bases between. CDR3 length equals 14 residues.

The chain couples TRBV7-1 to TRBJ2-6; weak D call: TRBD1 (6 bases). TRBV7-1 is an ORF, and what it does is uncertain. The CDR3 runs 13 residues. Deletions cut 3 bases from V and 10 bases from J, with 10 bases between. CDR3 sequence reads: CASSSGAGNVLTF. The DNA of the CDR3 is TGTGCCAGCAGCTCGGGGGCGGGTAACGTCCTGACTTTC.

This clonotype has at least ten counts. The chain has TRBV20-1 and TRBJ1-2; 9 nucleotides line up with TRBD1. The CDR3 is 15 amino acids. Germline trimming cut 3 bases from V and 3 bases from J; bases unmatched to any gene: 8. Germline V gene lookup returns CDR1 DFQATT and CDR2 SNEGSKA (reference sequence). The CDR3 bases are TGCAGTGCTAGCCATGACAGGGGGTTGGACTATGGCTACACCTTC. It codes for CSASHDRGLDYGYTF.